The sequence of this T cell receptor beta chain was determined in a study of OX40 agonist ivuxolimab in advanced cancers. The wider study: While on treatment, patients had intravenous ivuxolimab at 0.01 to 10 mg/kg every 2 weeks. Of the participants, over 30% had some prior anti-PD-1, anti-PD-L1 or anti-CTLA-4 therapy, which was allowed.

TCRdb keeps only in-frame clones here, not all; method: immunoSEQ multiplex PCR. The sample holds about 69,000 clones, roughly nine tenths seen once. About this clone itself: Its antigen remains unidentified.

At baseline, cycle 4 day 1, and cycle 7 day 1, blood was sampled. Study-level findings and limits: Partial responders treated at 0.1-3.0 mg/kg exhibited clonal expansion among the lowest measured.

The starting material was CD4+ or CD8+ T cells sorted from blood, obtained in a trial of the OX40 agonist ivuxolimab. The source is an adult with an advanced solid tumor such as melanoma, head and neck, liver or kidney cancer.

The CDR3 spells CASSLDPQAAEQYF. The CDR3 DNA reads TGTGCCAGCAGCTTAGACCCTCAAGCGGCTGAGCAGTACTTC. The V gene is TRBV7-2, the J gene TRBJ2-7, with D possibly TRBD2 on 5 matching bases. The V and J ends lost 1 base and 7 bases respectively, with 14 bases between them. Per germline, CDR1 SGHTA and CDR2 FQGNSA. The CDR3 runs 14 residues.